Included here is one TCR beta chain sequence, with context. The TCRbeta library incorporated unique molecular identifiers. TCRdb processed the PCR reads anew with MiXCR; each CDR3 protein has one entry. The sample carries approximately 340,000 distinct CDR3 sequences, about a tenth recorded once. The data stem from a study of T-cell reconstitution after alpha-beta-depleted transplantation in children. Unmatched junction bases numbered 6, after V lost 4 bases and J lost 5 bases. CDR1 MGHRA and CDR2 YSYEKL come from the germline V gene. The CDR3 totals 14 residues. This rearrangement joins TRBV4-1 to TRBJ1-1; 8 bases are a match to TRBD1. The clonotype comes from a human donor who donated a stem cell graft to a child with acute lymphoblastic leukemia. The sample here was PBMCs from the stem cell graft donor, taken from the stem cell graft. The CDR3 nucleotides are TGCGCCAGCAGCCCCGGCAGGGGGCAAACTGAAGCTTTCTTT. It yields the protein CASSPGRGQTEAFF.